This T cell receptor (beta chain) is from a study of cytomegalovirus exposure and HLA in healthy donors (dated by TCRdb to about 2017). Looking at the study overall: An earlier analysis of about 530 of the donors reported over 250 Gb of sequence data and 90 million to 120 million unique TCR beta sequences obtained from about 180 million T cells. Roughly 5 DR-DQ haplotypes were handled as single units for association and clustering, since linkage in the cohort was strong. Of the roughly 400 genotyped donors, approximately 80% were placed in the genetic ancestry cluster associated with self-reported Caucasian donors. Besides the first cohort of 666 subjects, a separate validation cohort made up of 120 different subjects was used. A later genetic analysis took genome-wide SNP genotypes for about 55% of the 666 donors and used that subset as a discovery cohort. The study combined high-throughput TCR immunosequencing, statistical association of individual TCRs with disease status, and machine learning to predict cytomegalovirus infection status. The T cell repertoires of roughly 660 subjects were profiled by immunosequencing and related to cytomegalovirus serostatus. An early release covering roughly 640 HLA-typed donors comprised 250 to 350 gigabases of sequencing data and roughly 85 million unique TCR sequences. The number of typed donors differed by locus: about 620-640 for A, B, C, DRB1 and DQB1; 500 to 550 for DQA1; approximately 610 for DPA1; and 400 to 480 for DPB1. All discovery cohort repertoires had been generated using a single sequencing platform. On average, about 200,000 unique TCR beta nucleotide sequences were sequenced per donor among some 430 genotyped donors of the cohort, with around 19% of those sequences being non-productive. The later analysis used no new phenotypic data to find candidate immune exposures, relying instead on TCR beta sequences and their occurrence across donors. In an earlier analysis of 587 of the donors, high-throughput TCR beta sequencing was used to judge whether each TCR beta V gene segment behaved as functional or pseudogenic. Both class I and class II loci were covered by HLA typing, at four-digit resolution. A later analysis re-examined previously published TCR beta repertoires from 600 to 700 donors and added high-resolution HLA genotyping to investigate patterns of TCR occurrence. The study was designed to test whether signatures of past pathogen exposure could be identified by cataloging public T cell receptors. Donor age, sex, ethnicity and CMV serostatus were compiled alongside the repertoire data.

The library was obtained by the immunoSEQ multiplex PCR assay. A mixture of 60 forward primers for TCR Vbeta segments and 13 reverse primers for TCR Jbeta segments was used in the multiplex PCR. A multiplex PCR assay on genomic DNA amplified the CDR3 region of rearranged TCR beta genes. Amplified TCR beta libraries were sequenced as 87-base-pair reads on the Illumina HiSeq System. As for how the authors treated the data: In a later analysis, 77 million or so unique TCR beta chains were counted across the approximately 640 repertoires, and about 10 million of these chains were shared by at least two donors. To remove PCR and sequencing errors, raw reads were error-corrected and collapsed into unique sequences using a nearest-neighbor algorithm that merged closely related sequences. To assign V, D and J gene segments, CDR3 sequences were aligned to IMGT reference sequences. Each retained sequence needed at least a six-nucleotide match to both a V gene segment and a J gene segment. A rearrangement was called productive if the CDR3 had no stop codons and remained in frame with V and J, and every other rearrangement was called non-productive. CDR3 was defined according to IMGT convention as the region running from the second conserved V-encoded cysteine to the conserved J-encoded phenylalanine. The earlier analysis of fewer than 750 of the donors excluded sequences that lacked an unambiguous match to a single V gene segment. An earlier analysis of fewer than 750 of the donors classified V segments as functional when productive rearrangements were above 56.7% and as segregating when the standard deviation between donors was above 5%. A statistical classification framework was built to diagnose cytomegalovirus status from the catalog of TCR beta chain sequences. V and J gene assignment, in a later analysis, came from comparing TCR nucleotide sequences with IMGT/GENE-DB human TR gene sequences. A later analysis assigned CDR3 sequences and most-parsimonious VDJ recombination scenarios with the TCRdist pipeline. In a later analysis, each TCR beta chain was defined by its CDR3 amino acid sequence together with its V-gene family, and reads without a unique V-gene family were excluded. In a later analysis, several hundred highly shared, low-generation-probability nucleotide sequences were removed to address suspected cross-contamination and a sequencing artifact. In a later analysis, a clonal expansion index for each public chain was calculated from normalized within-repertoire ranks of inferred template counts. Generation probabilities in a later analysis came from a VDJ recombination model fitted to out-of-frame rearrangements, and those results were checked against IGoR. A later analysis scored TCR-TCR, TCR-HLA and TCR-CMV co-occurrence with hypergeometric tests, applying a repertoire-size bias correction to TCR pairs. False discovery rates were estimated in a later analysis by permuting HLA or CMV assignments 20 times. A later analysis grouped co-occurring TCRs with DBSCAN, adding TCRdist sequence similarity when clustering within HLA-allele-positive subsets. Repertoires with fewer than 30,000 or more than 120,000 public chains, plus five repertoires with anomalous nucleotide sharing, were excluded from co-occurrence clustering. Entries here come from immuneACCESS through TCRdb and include only in-frame sequences with V and J called. Some clones fail to appear in such tables; in the studies checked, an unresolved V gene covers under half of the shortfall, and the cause of the remainder is unknown. The DNA was the basis for D and trimming; V, J and clone size are from that table. Within this sample are some 120,000 clones, with around 75% of them counted one time only. The ten largest clones represent just under 3% of the sample.

A word on this clone: Its antigen is currently not known. There are no base qualities to consult, and no much larger clone falls within one base.

On the study overall, not on this receptor specifically: In the study, 150 to 200 TCR beta chains were listed as associated with cytomegalovirus. Specific HLA alleles were associated with some 15,000 TCR beta sequences at a false discovery rate of 0.05 in a later analysis. A few of the identified cytomegalovirus-associated TCR beta chains were confirmed in vitro to be specific for cytomegalovirus antigens. According to a later analysis, parvovirus B19, influenza, CMV and Epstein-Barr virus appeared linked to several top co-occurrence clusters. Broadly in line with IMGT annotations, most TCR beta V segments showed up in productive rearrangements about 87% or about 30% of the time in an earlier analysis of several hundred of the donors. Cytomegalovirus status was reported to be diagnosed by the classifier with high specificity and sensitivity in both the original and validation cohorts. Correlated functional status among segregating V segments might reflect linkage disequilibrium, but an unknown experimental factor could not be ruled out. In a later analysis, TCR association rates were found to vary across HLA loci, with the most associated TCRs seen for DRB1 alleles and the fewest for HLA-C alleles. A group of highly shared sequence variants was considered likely to be a technical artifact of the sequencing pipeline. The authors suggested that the approach could potentially be generalized to other disease states and immunological phenotypes. Roughly uniform sequencing depth across donors was assumed in presence/absence analyses, although this assumption may not hold. The cohort was sequenced for TCR beta chains only, and without alpha or paired-chain data the features that could be detected were limited. Because HLA typing was unavailable for some donors at each locus, only the typed subset was used in association tests. V-gene and J-gene trimming of TCR beta chains was associated with a missense DCLRE1C variant in a later genetic analysis, and the association was replicated in an independent cohort. CMV serostatus was the only immune exposure information available for the cohort. Across donors, most TCR sequences were observed very rarely, whereas some public TCRs were present in many individuals. When HLA alleles, especially DR and DQ, strongly co-occurred, TCR associations were difficult to assign to individual alleles. The earlier analysis of about 600 of the donors excluded roughly 17 rarely observed V segments, including chromosome 9 orphons, because counts were too low. A further reported finding was that TCR beta sequences accurately predicted the HLA-A and HLA-B alleles for most subjects in the first cohort. Because the 87-base-pair reads could not distinguish some IMGT-functional V segments, including TRBV6-2 and TRBV6-3, those segments were excluded. Most CMV-associated TCR beta chains appeared to be HLA-restricted in a later analysis, and the HLA associations seemed to be driven largely by CMV exposure. A later genetic analysis reported fewer N-insertions in productive TCRs among donors in an Asian-associated ancestry cluster than the approximately 670-donor mean. In a later analysis, HLA-associated TCR beta chains showed more clonal expansion and lower generation probabilities than non-associated chains that were equally common.

Germline trimming: 3 bases from V, 4 bases from J; junction bases outside gene matches: 5. The germline V gene yields SGDLS for CDR1 and YYNGEE for CDR2. From the cysteine through the phenylalanine, the CDR3 covers 15 amino acids. The retained sequence is limited to the CDR3, 45 bases, with the frame set at the first base. The cohort comprised hundreds of healthy bone marrow donors. At the time of sampling, all cohort members were nominally healthy, though unrecorded immune exposures were likely present. The donor tested CMV seropositive, placing the donor among the 290 or so seropositive members of the cohort. Every donor gave a peripheral blood sample, and the peripheral blood mononuclear cells from that sample were used for TCR beta sequencing. Genomic DNA was extracted from the blood cell samples with the Qiagen DNeasy Blood Extraction Kit.

The material sequenced was PBMCs. The TCR originated in a woman in her thirties or forties in good health and CMV-seropositive. The sequence links TRBV9 to TRBJ2-5; 11 central nucleotides agree with TRBD2. The CDR3 here reads CASSDGTSGRETQYF. At the DNA level, the sequence is TGTGCCAGCAGCGATGGGACTAGCGGCCGAGAGACCCAGTACTTC.